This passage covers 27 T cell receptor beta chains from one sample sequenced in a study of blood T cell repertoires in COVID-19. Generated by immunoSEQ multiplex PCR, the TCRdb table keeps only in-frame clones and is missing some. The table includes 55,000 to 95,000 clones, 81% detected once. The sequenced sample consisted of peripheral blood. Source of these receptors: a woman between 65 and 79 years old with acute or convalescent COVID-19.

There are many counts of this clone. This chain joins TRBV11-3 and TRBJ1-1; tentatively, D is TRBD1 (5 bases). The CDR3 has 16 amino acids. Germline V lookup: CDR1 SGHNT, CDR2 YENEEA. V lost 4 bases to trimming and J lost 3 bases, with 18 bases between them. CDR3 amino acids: CASSWNPGLGDTEAFF. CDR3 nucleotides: TGTGCCAGCAGCTGGAATCCGGGACTGGGGGACACTGAAGCTTTCTTT. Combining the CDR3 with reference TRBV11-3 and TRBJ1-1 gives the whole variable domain EAGVVQSPRYKIIEKKQPVAFWCNPISGHNTLYWYLQNLGQGPELLIRYENEEAVDDSQLPKDRFSAERLKGVDSTLKIQPAELGDSAVYLCASSWNPGLGDTEAFFGQGTRLTVV.

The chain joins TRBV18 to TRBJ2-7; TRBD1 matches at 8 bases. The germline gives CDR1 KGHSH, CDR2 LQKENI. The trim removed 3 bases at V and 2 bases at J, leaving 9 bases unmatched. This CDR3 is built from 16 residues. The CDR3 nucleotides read TGTGCCAGCTCACCTCGATGGGGACAGGACCCCTACGAGCAGTACTTC. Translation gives CASSPRWGQDPYEQYF.

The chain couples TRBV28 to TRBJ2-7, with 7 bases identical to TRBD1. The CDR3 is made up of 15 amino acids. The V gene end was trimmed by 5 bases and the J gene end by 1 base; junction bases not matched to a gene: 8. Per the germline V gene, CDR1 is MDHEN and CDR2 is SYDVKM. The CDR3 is CASSRYRQGSYEQYF. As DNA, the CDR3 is TGTGCCAGCAGTCGGTATCGACAGGGTTCCTACGAGCAGTACTTC. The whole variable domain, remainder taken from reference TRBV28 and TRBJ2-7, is DVKVTQSSRYLVKRTGEKVFLECVQDMDHENMFWYRQDPGLGLRLIYFSYDVKMKEKGDIPEGYSVSREKKERFSLILESASTNQTSMYLCASSRYRQGSYEQYFGPGTRLTVT.

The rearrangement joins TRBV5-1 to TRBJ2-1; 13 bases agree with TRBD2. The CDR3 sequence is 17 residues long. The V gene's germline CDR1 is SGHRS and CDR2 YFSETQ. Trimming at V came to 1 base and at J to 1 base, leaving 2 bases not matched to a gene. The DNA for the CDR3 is TGCGCCAGCAGCTTGCTACTAGCGGGAGGGTCCTACAATGAGCAGTTCTTC. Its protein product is CASSLLLAGGSYNEQFF.

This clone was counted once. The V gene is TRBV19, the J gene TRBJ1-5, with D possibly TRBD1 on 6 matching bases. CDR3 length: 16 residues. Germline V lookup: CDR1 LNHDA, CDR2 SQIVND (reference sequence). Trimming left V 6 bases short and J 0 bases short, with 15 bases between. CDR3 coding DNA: TGTGCCAGTAGAGATGGGACAAGTTATAGCAATCAGCCCCAGCATTTT. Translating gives CASRDGTSYSNQPQHF.

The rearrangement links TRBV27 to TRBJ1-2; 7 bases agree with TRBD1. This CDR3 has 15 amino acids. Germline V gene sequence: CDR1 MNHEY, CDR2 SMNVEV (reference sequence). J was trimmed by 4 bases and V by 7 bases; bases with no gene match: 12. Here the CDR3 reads CASTDRQGSGYGYTF. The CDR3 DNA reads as TGTGCCAGCACGGACAGACAGGGATCAGGCTATGGCTACACCTTC.

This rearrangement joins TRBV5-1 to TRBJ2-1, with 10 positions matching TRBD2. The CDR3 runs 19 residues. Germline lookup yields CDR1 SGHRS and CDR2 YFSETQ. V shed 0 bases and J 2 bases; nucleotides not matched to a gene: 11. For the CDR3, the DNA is TGCGCCAGCAGCTTGGTGGCTAGCGGGAGCGGGGGGGCCTACAATGAGCAGTTCTTC. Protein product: CASSLVASGSGGAYNEQFF.

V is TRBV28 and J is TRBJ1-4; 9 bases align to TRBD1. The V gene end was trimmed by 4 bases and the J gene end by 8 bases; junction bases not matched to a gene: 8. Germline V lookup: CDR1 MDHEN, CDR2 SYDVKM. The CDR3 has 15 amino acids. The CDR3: CASSYVGTGLEKLFF. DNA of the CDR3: TGTGCCAGCAGTTATGTCGGGACAGGGTTGGAAAAACTGTTTTTT.

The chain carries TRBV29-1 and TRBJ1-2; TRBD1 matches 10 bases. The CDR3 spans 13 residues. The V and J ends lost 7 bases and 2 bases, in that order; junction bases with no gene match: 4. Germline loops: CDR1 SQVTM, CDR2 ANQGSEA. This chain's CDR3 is CSGGGQGNYGYTF. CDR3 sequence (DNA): TGCAGCGGGGGGGGACAGGGGAACTATGGCTACACCTTC.

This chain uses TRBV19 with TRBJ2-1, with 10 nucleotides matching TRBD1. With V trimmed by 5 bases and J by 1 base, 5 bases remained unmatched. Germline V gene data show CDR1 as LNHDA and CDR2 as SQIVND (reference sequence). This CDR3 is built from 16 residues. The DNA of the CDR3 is TGTGCCAGTAGTCTGACAGGGGGCTTGTCCTACAATGAGCAGTTCTTC. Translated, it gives CASSLTGGLSYNEQFF.

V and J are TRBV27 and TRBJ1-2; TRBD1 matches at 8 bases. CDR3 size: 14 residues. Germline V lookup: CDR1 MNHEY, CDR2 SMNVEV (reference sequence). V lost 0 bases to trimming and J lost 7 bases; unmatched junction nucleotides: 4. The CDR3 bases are TGTGCCAGCAGTTTATCAGGCAGGGGGCTTGGCTACACCTTC. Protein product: CASSLSGRGLGYTF.

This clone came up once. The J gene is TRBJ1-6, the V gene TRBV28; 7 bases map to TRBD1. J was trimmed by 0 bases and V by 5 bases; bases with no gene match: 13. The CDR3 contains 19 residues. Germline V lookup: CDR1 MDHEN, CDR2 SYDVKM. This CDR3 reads CASSGYTDRAGSYNSPLHF. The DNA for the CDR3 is TGTGCCAGCAGTGGCTATACCGACAGGGCGGGCTCCTATAATTCACCCCTCCACTTT.

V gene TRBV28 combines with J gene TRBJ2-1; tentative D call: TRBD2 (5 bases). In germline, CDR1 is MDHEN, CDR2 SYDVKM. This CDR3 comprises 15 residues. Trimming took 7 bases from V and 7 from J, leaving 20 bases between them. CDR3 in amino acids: CASIWAPGGGNEQFF. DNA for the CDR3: TGTGCCAGCATCTGGGCCCCCGGAGGTGGTAATGAGCAGTTCTTC.

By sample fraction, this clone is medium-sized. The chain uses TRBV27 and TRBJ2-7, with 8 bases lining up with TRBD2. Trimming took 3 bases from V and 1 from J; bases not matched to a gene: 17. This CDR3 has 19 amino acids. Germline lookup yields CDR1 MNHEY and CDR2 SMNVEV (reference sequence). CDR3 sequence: CASSLIGETSGYLSYEQYF. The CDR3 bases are TGTGCCAGCAGTTTGATCGGTGAAACTAGCGGATACCTATCCTACGAGCAGTACTTC.

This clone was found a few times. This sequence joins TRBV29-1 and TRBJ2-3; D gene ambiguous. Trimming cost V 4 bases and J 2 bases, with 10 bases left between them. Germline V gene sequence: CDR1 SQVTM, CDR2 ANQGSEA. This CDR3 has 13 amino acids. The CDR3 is CSVARFHTDTQYF. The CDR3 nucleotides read TGCAGCGTTGCCAGGTTTCACACAGATACGCAGTATTTT.

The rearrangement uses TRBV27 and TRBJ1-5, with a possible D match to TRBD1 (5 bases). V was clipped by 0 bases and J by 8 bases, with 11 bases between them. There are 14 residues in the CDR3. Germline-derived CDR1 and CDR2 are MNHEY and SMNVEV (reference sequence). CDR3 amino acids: CASSLSSAREPQHF. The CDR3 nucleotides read TGTGCCAGCAGTTTATCTTCAGCCAGGGAGCCCCAGCATTTT.

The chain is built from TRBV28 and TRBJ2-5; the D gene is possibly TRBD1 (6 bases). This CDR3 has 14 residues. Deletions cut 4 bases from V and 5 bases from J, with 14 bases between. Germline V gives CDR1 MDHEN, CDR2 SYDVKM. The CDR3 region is CASSWTDLWETQYF. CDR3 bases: TGTGCCAGCAGTTGGACAGATCTTTGGGAGACCCAGTACTTC.

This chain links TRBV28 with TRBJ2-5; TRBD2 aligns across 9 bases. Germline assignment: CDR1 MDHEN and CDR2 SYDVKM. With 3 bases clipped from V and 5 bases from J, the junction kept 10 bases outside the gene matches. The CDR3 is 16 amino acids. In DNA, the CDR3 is TGTGCCAGCAGTTTCGTTATGCGGGAGGGGGATGAGACCCAGTACTTC. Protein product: CASSFVMREGDETQYF.

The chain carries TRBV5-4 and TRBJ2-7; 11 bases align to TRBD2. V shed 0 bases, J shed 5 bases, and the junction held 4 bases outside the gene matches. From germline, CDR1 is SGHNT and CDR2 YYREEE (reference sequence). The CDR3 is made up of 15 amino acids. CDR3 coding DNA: TGTGCCAGCAGCTTGGTACTAGCGGGAGTGAACGAGCAGTACTTC. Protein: CASSLVLAGVNEQYF. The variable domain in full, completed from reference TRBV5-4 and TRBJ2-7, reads ETGVTQSPTHLIKTRGQQVTLRCSSQSGHNTVSWYQQALGQGPQFIFQYYREEENGRGNFPPRFSGLQFPNYSSELNVNALELDDSALYLCASSLVLAGVNEQYFGPGTRLTVT.

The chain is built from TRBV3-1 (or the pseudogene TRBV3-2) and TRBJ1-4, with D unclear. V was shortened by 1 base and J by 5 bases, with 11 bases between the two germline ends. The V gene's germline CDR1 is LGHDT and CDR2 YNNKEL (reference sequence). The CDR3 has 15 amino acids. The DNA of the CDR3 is TGTGCCAGCAGCCAAGTATTAGTGAGGAATGAAAAACTGTTTTTT. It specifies CASSQVLVRNEKLFF.

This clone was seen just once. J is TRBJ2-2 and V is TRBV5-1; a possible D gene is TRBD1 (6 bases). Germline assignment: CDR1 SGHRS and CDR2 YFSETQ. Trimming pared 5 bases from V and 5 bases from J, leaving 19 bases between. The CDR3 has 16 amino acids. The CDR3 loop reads CASRRLAGAGTGELFF. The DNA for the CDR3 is TGCGCCAGCAGGCGATTGGCAGGGGCTGGGACCGGGGAGCTGTTTTTT.

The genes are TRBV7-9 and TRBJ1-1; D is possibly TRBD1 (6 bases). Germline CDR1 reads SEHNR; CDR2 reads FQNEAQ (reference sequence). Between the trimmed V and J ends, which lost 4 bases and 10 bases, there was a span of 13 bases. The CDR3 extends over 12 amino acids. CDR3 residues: CASSSPTGGAFF. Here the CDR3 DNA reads TGTGCCAGCAGCTCCCCGACAGGCGGAGCTTTCTTT.

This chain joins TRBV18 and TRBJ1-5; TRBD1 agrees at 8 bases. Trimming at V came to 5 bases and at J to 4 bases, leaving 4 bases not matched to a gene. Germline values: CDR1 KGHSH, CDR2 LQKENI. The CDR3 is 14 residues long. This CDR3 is CASSGTGGNQPQHF. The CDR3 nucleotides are TGTGCCAGCTCAGGGACAGGCGGGAATCAGCCCCAGCATTTT. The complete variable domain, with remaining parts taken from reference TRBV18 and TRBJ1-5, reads NAGVMQNPRHLVRRRGQEARLRCSPMKGHSHVYWYRQLPEEGLKFMVYLQKENIIDESGMPKERFSAEFPKEGPSILRIQQVVRGDSAAYFCASSGTGGNQPQHFGDGTRLSIL.

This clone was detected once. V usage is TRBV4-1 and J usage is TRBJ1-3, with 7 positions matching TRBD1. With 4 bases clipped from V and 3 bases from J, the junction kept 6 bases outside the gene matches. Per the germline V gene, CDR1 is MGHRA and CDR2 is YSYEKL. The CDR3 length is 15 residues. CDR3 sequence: CASSLTGDSGNTIYF. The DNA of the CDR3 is TGCGCCAGCAGCCTAACAGGGGACAGTGGAAACACCATATATTTT.

This CDR3 reads CASPAGGYGRDEQFF. CDR3 coding DNA: TGTGCCAGCCCAGCGGGAGGGTATGGAAGGGATGAGCAGTTCTTC. The rearrangement uses TRBV7-9 and TRBJ2-1; 10 bases match TRBD2. The junction had 12 bases not matched to a gene; V was cut back by 8 bases and J by 8 bases. CDR3 size: 15 residues. Germline CDR1 is SEHNR and CDR2 is FQNEAQ (reference sequence).

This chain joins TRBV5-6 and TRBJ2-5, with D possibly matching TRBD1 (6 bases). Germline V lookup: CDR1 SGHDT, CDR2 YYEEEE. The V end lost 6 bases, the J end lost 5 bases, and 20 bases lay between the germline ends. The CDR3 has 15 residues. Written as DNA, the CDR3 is TGTGCCAGCAATCCCCGGGGCAGGGGCTGGGAGACCCAGTACTTC. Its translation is CASNPRGRGWETQYF. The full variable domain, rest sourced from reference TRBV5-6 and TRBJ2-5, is DAGVTQSPTHLIKTRGQQVTLRCSPKSGHDTVSWYQQALGQGPQFIFQYYEEEERQRGNFPDRFSGHQFPNYSSELNVNALLLGDSALYLCASNPRGRGWETQYFGPGTRLLVL.

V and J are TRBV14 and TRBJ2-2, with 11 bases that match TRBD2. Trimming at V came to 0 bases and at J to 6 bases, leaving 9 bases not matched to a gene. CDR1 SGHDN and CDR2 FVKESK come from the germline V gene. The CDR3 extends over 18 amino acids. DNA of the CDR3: TGTGCCAGCAGCCAAGATTTTCGACTAGCGGGAAAGGCCGGGGAGCTGTTTTTT. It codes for CASSQDFRLAGKAGELFF.